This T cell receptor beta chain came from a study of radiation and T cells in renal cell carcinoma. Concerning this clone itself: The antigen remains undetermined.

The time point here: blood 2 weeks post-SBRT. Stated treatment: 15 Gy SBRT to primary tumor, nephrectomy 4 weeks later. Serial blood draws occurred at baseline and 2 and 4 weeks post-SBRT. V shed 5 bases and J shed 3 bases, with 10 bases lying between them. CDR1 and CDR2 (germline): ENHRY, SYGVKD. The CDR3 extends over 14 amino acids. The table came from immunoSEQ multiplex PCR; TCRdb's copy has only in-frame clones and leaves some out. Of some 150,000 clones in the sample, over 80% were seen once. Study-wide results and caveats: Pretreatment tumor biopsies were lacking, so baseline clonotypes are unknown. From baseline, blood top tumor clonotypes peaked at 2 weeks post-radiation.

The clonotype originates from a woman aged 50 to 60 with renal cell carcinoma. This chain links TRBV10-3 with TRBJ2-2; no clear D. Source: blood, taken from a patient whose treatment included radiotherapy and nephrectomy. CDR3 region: CAISTSPDTGELFF. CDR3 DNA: TGTGCCATCAGTACCTCACCAGACACCGGGGAGCTGTTTTTT.